This T cell receptor beta chain originates from a study of response to subunit inactivated influenza vaccine. Study-level results: It was suggested by the authors that few new T cells are recruited by each seasonal influenza vaccination.

Of note for this clonotype: As yet, its antigen is unknown.

Germline V CDR1 and CDR2: SGHVS, FQNEAQ. The trim removed 5 bases at V and 3 bases at J, leaving 9 bases unmatched. The CDR3 is made up of 16 amino acids. TCRdb reprocessed the RT-PCR reads with MiXCR, giving one entry per CDR3 protein. The table has 710,000 or so distinct CDR3 sequences, approximately 15% seen once. Here the sequenced sample was PBMCs from blood, taken 11 to 12 days after vaccination. The chain joins TRBV7-8 to TRBJ2-1; 8 bases are shared with TRBD2. This clonotype was obtained from a middle-aged man who received an inactivated influenza vaccine. CDR3 loop: CASSPRTSIIYNEQFF. CDR3 nucleotide sequence: TGTGCCAGCAGCCCGCGGACTAGCATTATCTACAATGAGCAGTTCTTC.